The rows below give T cell receptor beta chains drawn from one sample of a study of shared clonotypes between healthy human individuals. The data were produced by immunoSEQ multiplex PCR, yet TCRdb's version contains in-frame clones alone and is incomplete. The table includes some 1 million clones, about 80% detected once. Sequencing was done on a sample of memory CD4+ T cells sorted from blood. The receptors stem from a man between 18 and 35 years old in good health. Both conserved end residues are part of each CDR3. Size is stated for part of the rows, as once, few or many counts, or as a class when the clone is expanded.

size: NA
V: TRBV7-2
J: TRBJ2-5
CDR3: CASSPTGRREETQYF

size: many
V: TRBV5-6
J: TRBJ2-7
CDR3: CASSKATYEQYF

size: few
V: TRBV27
J: TRBJ2-5
CDR3: CASSLSGQGTWGAQETQYF

size: NA
V: TRBV11-3
J: TRBJ2-3
CDR3: CASSLGQASVNTQYF

size: few
V: TRBV7-6
J: TRBJ1-3
CDR3: CASSPYGGNTIYF

size: NA
V: TRBV2
J: TRBJ2-6
CDR3: CASSPGTGRSGANVLTF

size: NA
V: TRBV5-6
J: TRBJ2-7
CDR3: CASSGGLAGILHEQYF

size: once
V: TRBV10-2
J: TRBJ1-1
CDR3: CATTRGGRADTEAFF

size: NA
V: TRBV11-1
J: TRBJ1-4
CDR3: CASSRQGREKLFF

size: NA
V: TRBV28
J: TRBJ1-2
CDR3: CASSSSSGRTYGYTF

size: NA
V: TRBV11-2
J: TRBJ1-5
CDR3: CASSLDMGQPYSNQPQHF

size: once
V: TRBV29-1
J: TRBJ2-1
CDR3: CSVGRVSSYNEQFF

size: NA
V: TRBV5-1
J: TRBJ1-6
CDR3: CASSQDEGGSPLHF

size: NA
V: TRBV19
J: TRBJ2-7
CDR3: CASSTLPGQGFHEQYF

size: NA
V: TRBV5-8
J: TRBJ2-3
CDR3: CASSFATDSSGSTDTQYF

size: NA
V: TRBV18
J: TRBJ2-7
CDR3: CASSPRPDYEQYF

size: NA
V: TRBV19
J: TRBJ2-3
CDR3: CASSSRGIDTQYF

size: NA
V: TRBV27
J: TRBJ2-1
CDR3: CASSPDGETYNEQFF

size: once
V: TRBV2
J: TRBJ2-1
CDR3: CASSDWASGGVEQFF

size: once
V: TRBV29-1
J: TRBJ2-3
CDR3: CSVDRTLGTDTQYF

size: once
V: TRBV2
J: TRBJ1-2
CDR3: CASRRWGDNYGYTF

size: NA
V: TRBV7-6
J: TRBJ2-1
CDR3: CASSLEARTYNEQFF

size: NA
V: TRBV5-1
J: TRBJ1-3
CDR3: CASSATGAGNTIYF

size: NA
V: TRBV7-2
J: TRBJ1-3
CDR3: CASSANRGSGNTIYF

size: NA
V: TRBV19
J: TRBJ1-2
CDR3: CASSSIGERNYGYTF

size: NA
V: TRBV2
J: TRBJ2-1
CDR3: CASRAQGLEQFF

size: NA
V: TRBV9
J: TRBJ1-2
CDR3: CASSLQGRGYTF